Following are 16 T cell receptor beta chains from one sample sequenced in a study of OX40 agonist ivuxolimab in advanced cancers. Libraries were made using the immunoSEQ multiplex PCR assay. TCRdb took over this immuneACCESS table, retaining in-frame rearrangements with V and J assigned. Such tables are incomplete; in checked studies, under half of the missing clones stem from an unresolved V gene, and the remainder is unexplained. Present in this sample are about 79,000 clones, 86% of which were seen just once. The ten largest account for 0.8% to 1% of the sample. Sample: CD4+ or CD8+ T cells sorted from blood, taken in a trial of the OX40 agonist ivuxolimab. The source is an adult with an advanced solid tumor such as melanoma, head and neck, liver or kidney cancer.

This clone occurred once. This chain joins TRBV19 and TRBJ2-1, with a possible D match to TRBD2 (6 bases). CDR3 length equals 14 residues. CDR1 is LNHDA and CDR2 is SQIVND in the germline V gene (reference sequence). V was pared by 3 bases and J by 5 bases, with 11 bases between. In DNA form, the CDR3 reads TGTGCCAGTAGTATGGAGGGCAGAGACAATGAGCAGTTCTTC. It specifies CASSMEGRDNEQFF.

This clone has just one count. The genes are TRBV19 and TRBJ1-4; TRBD1 is a possible D gene (6 bases). V lost 5 bases to trimming and J lost 4 bases, with 20 bases between them. The germline V gene has CDR1 LNHDA and CDR2 SQIVND (reference sequence). The CDR3 length is 17 residues. CDR3 DNA: TGTGCCAGTAGTCTTCGGGACACCTACCTTCGTAATGAAAAACTGTTTTTT. It specifies CASSLRDTYLRNEKLFF.

DNA for the CDR3: TGTGCCAGCAGTCCGGGCGGGGGGTATGACACTGAAGCTTTCTTT. This encodes CASSPGGGYDTEAFF. This chain connects TRBV6-5 to TRBJ1-1; tentatively, D is TRBD1 (5 bases). The CDR3 totals 15 residues. V lost 5 bases and J 3 bases, leaving 16 bases between the germline ends. Germline CDR1 reads MNHEY; CDR2 reads SVGAGI.

The V call is TRBV30, the J call TRBJ1-3, with a weak D call TRBD1 (5 bases). The germline gives CDR1 GTSNPN, CDR2 SVGIG (reference sequence). The CDR3 length is 15 residues. V was pared by 0 bases and J by 2 bases, with 11 bases between. In nucleotides, the CDR3 is TGTGCCTGGAGTGTAGGGCCAGGGACTGGAAACACCATATATTTT. Its translation: CAWSVGPGTGNTIYF.

V gene TRBV19 combines with J gene TRBJ2-1; TRBD1 matches at 8 bases. Germline V gene lookup returns CDR1 LNHDA and CDR2 SQIVND (reference sequence). The CDR3 totals 15 residues. V lost 1 base and J lost 4; bases outside the gene matches: 3. This CDR3 reads CASSIVTGGYNEQFF. DNA for the CDR3: TGTGCCAGTAGTATAGTCACAGGGGGTTACAATGAGCAGTTCTTC.

The V call is TRBV5-1, the J call TRBJ1-1; D may be TRBD1 (5 bases). The CDR3 has 14 amino acids. Deletions cut 4 bases from V and 1 base from J, with 11 bases between. Per the germline V gene, CDR1 is SGHRS and CDR2 is YFSETQ. CDR3 in amino acids: CASSVGRWNTEAFF. The CDR3 DNA reads as TGCGCCAGCAGCGTGGGACGTTGGAACACTGAAGCTTTCTTT. The full variable domain, completed using reference TRBV5-1 and TRBJ1-1, is KAGVTQTPRYLIKTRGQQVTLSCSPISGHRSVSWYQQTPGQGLQFLFEYFSETQRNKGNFPGRFSGRQFSNSRSEMNVSTLELGDSALYLCASSVGRWNTEAFFGQGTRLTVV.

Only one count was recorded for this clone. The J gene is TRBJ2-7, the V gene TRBV29-1; no clear D gene. V was shortened by 6 bases and J by 2 bases, with 14 bases between the two germline ends. The V gene's germline CDR1 is SQVTM and CDR2 ANQGSEA. This CDR3 is built from 13 residues. The DNA for the CDR3 is TGCAGCGTCGATTCGGGTGGGACCTACGAGCAGTACTTC. As protein: CSVDSGGTYEQYF.

This clone was counted once. The rearrangement uses TRBV5-1 and TRBJ2-4, with 11 nucleotides matching TRBD1. Germline-derived CDR1 and CDR2 are SGHRS and YFSETQ. This CDR3 contains 20 residues. V lost 4 bases, J lost 0 bases, and 15 bases stayed unmatched. The CDR3 region is CASSPRSGQGAVAAKNIQYF. The CDR3 DNA follows: TGCGCCAGCAGCCCAAGATCCGGACAGGGGGCCGTAGCAGCCAAAAACATTCAGTACTTC.

V and J are TRBV4-1 and TRBJ1-2; 8 positions match TRBD1. Germline CDR1 reads MGHRA; CDR2 reads YSYEKL. V lost 1 base and J lost 7; bases outside the gene matches: 14. The CDR3 spans 17 residues. CDR3: CASSQAVPRTGRPGYTF. The CDR3 nucleotides are TGCGCCAGCAGCCAAGCTGTCCCAAGGACAGGGCGTCCTGGCTACACCTTC.

The chain is built from TRBV6-5 and TRBJ1-2; a possible D gene is TRBD1 (6 bases). The germline V and J ends were trimmed by 7 bases and 3 bases, with 15 bases remaining between them. This CDR3 spans 14 amino acids. Looked up from germline, CDR1 is MNHEY and CDR2 is SVGAGI. In DNA form, the CDR3 reads TGTGCCAGCACCGACCCACAGGGTTACTATGGCTACACCTTC. Encoded protein: CASTDPQGYYGYTF.

V and J are TRBV18 and TRBJ1-2, with D possibly matching TRBD1 (5 bases). Trimming removed 3 bases from V and 8 bases from J, with 13 bases in between. The CDR3 loop spans 13 amino acids. The germline gives CDR1 KGHSH, CDR2 LQKENI. In nucleotides, the CDR3 is TGTGCCAGCTCACCTCTCGCCGGGGACGGCTACACCTTC. Translated: CASSPLAGDGYTF.

The chain carries TRBV5-1 and TRBJ2-3; possible D gene TRBD2, 6 bases. The V gene's germline CDR1 is SGHRS and CDR2 YFSETQ. This CDR3 has 15 residues. The germline V and J ends were trimmed by 4 bases and 4 bases, with 16 bases remaining between them. CDR3: CASSVSGSTPDTQYF. The CDR3 region has the DNA TGCGCCAGCAGCGTATCCGGGAGCACCCCAGATACGCAGTATTTT.

The J gene is TRBJ2-6, the V gene TRBV6-5; D remains unclear. Germline V CDR1 and CDR2: MNHEY, SVGAGI. Trimming took 2 bases from V and 0 from J, leaving 5 bases between them. The CDR3 sequence is 15 residues long. CDR3: CASSYGFSGANVLTF. CDR3 nucleotide sequence: TGTGCCAGCAGTTACGGTTTCTCTGGGGCCAACGTCCTGACTTTC.

The rearrangement joins TRBV27 to TRBJ1-1; D is ambiguous. This CDR3 spans 13 amino acids. CDR1 and CDR2 from the germline V gene are MNHEY and SMNVEV (reference sequence). The ends were cut back, 3 bases at V and 1 base at J, with 6 bases in the middle. For the CDR3, the DNA is TGTGCCAGCAGTTTCAGGCGGAACACTGAAGCTTTCTTT. Amino acids: CASSFRRNTEAFF.

The J gene is TRBJ2-1, the V gene TRBV5-4; D uncertain. Trimming cost V 3 bases and J 4 bases, with 14 bases left between them. This CDR3 region has 15 residues. Germline CDR1 is SGHNT and CDR2 is YYREEE (reference sequence). The CDR3 coding sequence is TGTGCCAGCAGCTCGCGAGTAGTGGGGTACAATGAGCAGTTCTTC. Translated: CASSSRVVGYNEQFF.

The chain combines TRBV6-5 with TRBJ1-3; no clear D. CDR3 length: 13 amino acids. Germline CDR1 is MNHEY and CDR2 is SVGAGI. V was cut by 6 bases and J by 3 bases, with 9 bases left in between. CDR3 in DNA: TGTGCCAGCAGGAGAAGCTTTGGAAACACCATATATTTT. This sequence encodes CASRRSFGNTIYF.